This T cell receptor beta chain was recovered during a study of blood T cell repertoires in COVID-19. Study context: Spain, Italy and the United States supplied samples that represented acute and convalescent COVID-19. The analysed material was cDNA or gDNA that came from T cells, B-cell-depleted T cells, or PBMCs.

V was clipped by 6 bases and J by 1 base; unmatched bases: 4. Germline CDR1 reads ENHRY; CDR2 reads SYGVKD. The CDR3 is made up of 14 amino acids. Original processing notes: It was from reference gene primer amplification that nucleated cell counts were estimated. Produced via immunoSEQ multiplex PCR; TCRdb's table is partial and in-frame only. The V and J calls and clone size come from that table; D and trimming were worked out from the DNA. The data contain fewer than 150,000 clones, more than 75% of them singletons. This chain joins TRBV10-3 and TRBJ2-5; 8 bases are a match to TRBD2. The specimen sequenced was peripheral blood. This clonotype originated in a woman in her thirties or forties with acute or convalescent COVID-19. CDR3 DNA sequence: TGTGCCATCAGCGGTAGCGGGGTCCAAGAGACCCAGTACTTC. It codes for CAISGSGVQETQYF.